This TCR beta chain came from a study of shared clonotypes between healthy human individuals. General study findings and limits: Non-shared clonotypes had lower generation probabilities than those shared by all four donors. A generally larger estimated richness was seen in naive subsets than in memory subsets.

On this clone itself: Antigen specificity is unknown.

The assay was immunoSEQ multiplex PCR, and TCRdb's table has in-frame clones only and misses some. The sample consists of over 850,000 clones, roughly 74% of them appearing once. The sequencing sample was made of memory CD4+ T cells from PBMCs. Subset given: CD45RA-negative fraction. The clonotype comes from a man aged 18 to 30 in good health. Some clones in this sample may be carry-over from other donors' samples.

In DNA form, the CDR3 reads TGTGCCAGCAGCTTAGGACAGGCTCTGAACACCGGGGAGCTGTTTTTT. Amino acid sequence: CASSLGQALNTGELFF. This chain connects TRBV7-2 to TRBJ2-2, with D possibly matching TRBD1 (6 bases). The CDR3 has 16 amino acids. The germline V gene has CDR1 SGHTA and CDR2 FQGNSA. The V gene lost 1 base and the J gene lost 1 base, with 10 bases spanning the gap.